This T cell receptor beta chain emerged from a study of graft-versus-host responses after intestinal transplantation. The method was immunoSEQ multiplex PCR; TCRdb's version includes in-frame clones alone and lacks a portion of them. The sample contains more than 40,000 clones, approximately 95% of which appear only once. Note on this clone: The target antigen is unknown.

V was pared by 0 bases and J by 3 bases, with 6 bases of the junction left unmatched. Germline CDR1 LGHNA, CDR2 YNFKEQ. The CDR3 is 16 amino acids. The material was unstimulated CD8+ T cells sorted from spleen or lymph node cells, obtained before transplant. The receptor comes from a human donor who was the organ donor for an intestinal transplant. The chain employs TRBV4-2 and TRBJ2-7; TRBD1 agrees at 9 bases. The CDR3 bases are TGTGCCAGCAGCCAAGATCGGACGACAGGGGGCTACGAGCAGTACTTC. Its protein is CASSQDRTTGGYEQYF.